In its sample, the clone carrying this T cell receptor beta chain was seen a few times. Its target is not known. TCRdb ran MiXCR on the 5' RACE reads and lists one entry per CDR3 protein. The sample shows some 550,000 distinct CDR3 sequences, 15% to 20% of them seen only once. The record originates from a study of T cells after yellow fever vaccination. Looking at the study overall: For low cell numbers, libraries were made with SMART-Seq v4 Ultra Low Input.

Germline values: CDR1 SGHTA, CDR2 FQGNSA. The trim removed 8 bases at V and 4 bases at J, leaving 9 bases unmatched. This CDR3 is built from 14 residues. Study conclusions and caveats: Reappearance after the booster was seen for most primary-vaccination clones, at 95% to 97% CD4 and about 90% CD8. CD4 and CD8 compartments shared a small share of clonotypes, likely from convergent recombination.

Sample: PBMCs, taken 15 days after the yellow fever booster vaccination. The chain uses TRBV7-2 and TRBJ2-7; TRBD2 matches at 9 bases. The receptor's source is a man aged 30 to 45 who received the YFV17D yellow fever vaccine. The CDR3, as DNA: TGTGCCAGCGGATTCCTAGCGGGACCATACGAGCAGTACTTC. The encoded protein is CASGFLAGPYEQYF.